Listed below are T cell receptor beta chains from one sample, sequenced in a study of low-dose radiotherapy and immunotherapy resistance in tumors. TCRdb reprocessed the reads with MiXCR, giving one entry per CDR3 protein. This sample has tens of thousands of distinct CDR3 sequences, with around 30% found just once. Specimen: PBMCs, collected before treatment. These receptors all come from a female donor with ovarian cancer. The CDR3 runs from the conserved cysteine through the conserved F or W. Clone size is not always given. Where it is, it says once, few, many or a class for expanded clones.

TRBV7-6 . CASSSWTTQETQYF
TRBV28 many CASSLAYQETQYF
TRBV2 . CASSKTIYEQYF
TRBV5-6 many CASSSQQTSYEQYF
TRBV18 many CASSPPLAARNKRTYNEQFF
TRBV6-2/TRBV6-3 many CASRLAGGRGETQYF
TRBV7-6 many CASSPVGVSYEQYF
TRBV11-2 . CASTPSGMGQYEQYF
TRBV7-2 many CASSLGPGTGTDTQYF
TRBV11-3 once CASSLASGLAVYNEQFF
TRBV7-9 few CASSPRGLAIPYSEQFF
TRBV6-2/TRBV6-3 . CASTDPAVDTQYF
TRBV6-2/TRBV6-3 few CASSPFQANTGELFFF
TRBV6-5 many CASSSSLTSRGELFF
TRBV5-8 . CASSLMYEQYF
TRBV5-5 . CASSDQTSGGALEFF
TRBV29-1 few CSAFRGTDLQETQYF
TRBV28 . CASSFGIPMGNEQFF
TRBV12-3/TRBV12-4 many CASRLAGGRKRYNEQFF
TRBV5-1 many CASTGDRGPRTRTGELFF
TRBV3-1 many CASSQDSSRDNEQFF
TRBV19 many CASKQKLETQYF
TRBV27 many CASSLKRGGDQTTPDTQYF
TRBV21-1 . CASSKGPSGRRYNEQFF
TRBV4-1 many CASSPRSSQNANTGELFF
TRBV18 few CASSPETGGFGYTF
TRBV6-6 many CASSYSSIPTDPNTGELFF
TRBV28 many CASSLWGGTNSYEQYF
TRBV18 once CASSLDSHAYGYTF
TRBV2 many CASRRRGSEKLFF
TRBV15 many CATSRDRPAEAFF
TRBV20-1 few CSARLGQGYSNQPQHF
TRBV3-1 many CASSQETVHYGYTF
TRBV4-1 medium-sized CASSQGPRYNEQFF
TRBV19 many CASSISGQGYNYGYTF
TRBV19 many CAGSGTPNTGELFF
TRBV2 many CASRGTGRYEQYF
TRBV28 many CASQGSTEAFF
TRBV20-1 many CSARGDGRGQTGQYF
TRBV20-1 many CSARDSAGRAGELFF
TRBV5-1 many CASSLDSRTDTQYF
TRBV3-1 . CASSLGQHNQPQHF
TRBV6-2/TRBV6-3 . CASSYSPDRADTQYF
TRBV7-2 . CASSLTAGNNEQFF
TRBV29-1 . CSVEGVPFSYEQYF
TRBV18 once CASSLAAGQPQHF
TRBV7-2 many CASSLGQRQGAGQPQHF
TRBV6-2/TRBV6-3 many CASRKTVNTEAFF
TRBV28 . CASSLSVLGGETQYF
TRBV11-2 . CASSSVQGATGELFF
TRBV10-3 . CAISESTGRGTEAFF
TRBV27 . CASSLADRLGNEQFF
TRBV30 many CAWSALQGNQPQHF